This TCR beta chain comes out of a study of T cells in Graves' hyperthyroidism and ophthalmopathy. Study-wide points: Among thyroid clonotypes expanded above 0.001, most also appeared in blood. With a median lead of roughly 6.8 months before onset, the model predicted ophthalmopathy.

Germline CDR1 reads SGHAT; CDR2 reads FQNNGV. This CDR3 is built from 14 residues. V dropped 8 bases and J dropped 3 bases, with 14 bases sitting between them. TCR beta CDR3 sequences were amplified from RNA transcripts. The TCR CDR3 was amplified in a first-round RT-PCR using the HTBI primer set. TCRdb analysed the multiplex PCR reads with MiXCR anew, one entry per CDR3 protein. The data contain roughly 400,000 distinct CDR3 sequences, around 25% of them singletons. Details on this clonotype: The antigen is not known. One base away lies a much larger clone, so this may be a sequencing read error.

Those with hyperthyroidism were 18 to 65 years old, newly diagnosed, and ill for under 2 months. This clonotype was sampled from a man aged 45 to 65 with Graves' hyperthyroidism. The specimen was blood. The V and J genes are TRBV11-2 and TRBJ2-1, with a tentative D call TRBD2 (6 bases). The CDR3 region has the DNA TGTGCCAGCTCCATAGCGGCGGTCTACAATGAGCAGTTCTTC. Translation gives CASSIAAVYNEQFF.